This record covers a single TCR beta chain. This sample was included in a study of blood T cell repertoires in COVID-19. Germline-derived CDR1 and CDR2 are SNHLY and FYNNEI. The CDR3 is 14 amino acids. Trimming took 5 bases from V and 3 from J, leaving 11 bases between them. How the authors handled the data: Reference gene primers were amplified, and this amplification served to estimate nucleated cell counts. Data came from immunoSEQ multiplex PCR; TCRdb stores just in-frame clones and leaves some out. From that table come the V and J calls and clone size; the DNA was used to work out D and trimming. The table shows some 530,000 clones, with over 75% occurring only once.

The chain uses TRBV2 and TRBJ1-5; TRBD1 is a possible D gene (6 bases). The sequencing sample was made of peripheral blood. This clonotype was sampled from a human donor in a cohort sampled during active COVID-19. The CDR3 bases are TGTGCCAGCAGTTCCGGACAGTCCAATCAGCCCCAGCATTTT. Translated: CASSSGQSNQPQHF.